This T cell receptor (beta chain) is drawn from a study of blood T cells in healthy people across ages. The study's findings and limits: Expanded clonotype changes were possibly confounded by unknown donor CMV status.

For the second PCR, which ran for 7 to 11 cycles, a sample-barcoded 5' primer and a J-beta primer mix were used. One entry per CDR3 protein, called by TCRdb with MiXCR from the 5' RACE reads. The sample carries 1.5 million to 2 million distinct CDR3 sequences, approximately 28% recorded once. The CDR3 length is 14 residues. Germline CDR1 and CDR2: SQVTM and ANQGSEA. This clonotype was seen a few times. The antigen remains undetermined. The junction departs from the called germline gene at one end, perhaps through a read error. Healthy Caucasian individuals from Russia aged about 6 to 90 were enrolled as donors.

The chain carries TRBV29-1 and TRBJ2-1; no reliable D call. The origin of this receptor is a woman in her twenties or thirties in good health. The sequenced sample was blood. The CDR3 spells CSVEGLGSHNEQFF. The CDR3 DNA follows: TGCAGCGTTGAGGGGTTGGGCTCCCACAATGAGCAGTTCTTC.